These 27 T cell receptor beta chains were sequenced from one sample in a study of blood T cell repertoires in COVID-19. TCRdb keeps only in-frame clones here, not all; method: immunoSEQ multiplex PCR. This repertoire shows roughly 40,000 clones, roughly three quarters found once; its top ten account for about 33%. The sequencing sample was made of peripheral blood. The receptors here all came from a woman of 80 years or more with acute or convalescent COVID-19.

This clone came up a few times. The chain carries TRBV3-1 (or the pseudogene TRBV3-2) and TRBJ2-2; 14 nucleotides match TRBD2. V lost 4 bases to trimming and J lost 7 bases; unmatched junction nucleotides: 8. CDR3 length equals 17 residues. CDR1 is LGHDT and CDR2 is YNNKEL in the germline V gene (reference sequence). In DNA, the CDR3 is TGTGCCAGCAGCCTGGGACTAGCGGGAGATGGTAACGGGGAGCTGTTTTTT. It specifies CASSLGLAGDGNGELFF.

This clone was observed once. The CDR3 DNA follows: TGTGCCAGCAGTTACGCCCAGGGGGGAACAGGCTATGGCTACACCTTC. Amino acids: CASSYAQGGTGYGYTF. This rearrangement joins TRBV6-5 to TRBJ1-2, with 7 nucleotides matching TRBD1. The CDR3 length is 16 residues. Germline CDR1 MNHEY, CDR2 SVGAGI. Trimming at V came to 2 bases and at J to 4 bases, leaving 10 bases not matched to a gene.

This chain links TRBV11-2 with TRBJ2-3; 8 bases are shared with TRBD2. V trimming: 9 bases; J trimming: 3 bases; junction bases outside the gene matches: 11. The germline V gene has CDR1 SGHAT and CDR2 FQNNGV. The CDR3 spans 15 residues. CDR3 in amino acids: CASRLGVAGTDTQYF. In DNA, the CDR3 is TGTGCCAGTCGGCTGGGGGTAGCGGGGACAGATACGCAGTATTTT.

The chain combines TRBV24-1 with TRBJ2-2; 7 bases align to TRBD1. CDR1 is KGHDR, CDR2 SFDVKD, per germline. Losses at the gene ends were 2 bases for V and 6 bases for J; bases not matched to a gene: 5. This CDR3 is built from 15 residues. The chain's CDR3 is CATSDSGTAPGELFF. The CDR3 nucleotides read TGTGCCACCAGTGATTCCGGGACAGCCCCCGGGGAGCTGTTTTTT.

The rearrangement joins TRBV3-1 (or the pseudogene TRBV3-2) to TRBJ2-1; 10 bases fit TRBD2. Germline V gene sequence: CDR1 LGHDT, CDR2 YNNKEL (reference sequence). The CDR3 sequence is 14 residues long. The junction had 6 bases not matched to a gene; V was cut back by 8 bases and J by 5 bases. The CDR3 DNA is TGTGCCAGCGTCCCTAGCGGGGGTAACAATGAGCAGTTCTTC. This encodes CASVPSGGNNEQFF.

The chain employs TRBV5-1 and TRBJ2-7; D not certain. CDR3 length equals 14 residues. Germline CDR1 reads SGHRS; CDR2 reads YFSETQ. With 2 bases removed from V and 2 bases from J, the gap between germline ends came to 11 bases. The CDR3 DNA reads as TGCGCCAGCAGCTTAAATCGTGGGCCCTACGAGCAGTACTTC. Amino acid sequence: CASSLNRGPYEQYF.

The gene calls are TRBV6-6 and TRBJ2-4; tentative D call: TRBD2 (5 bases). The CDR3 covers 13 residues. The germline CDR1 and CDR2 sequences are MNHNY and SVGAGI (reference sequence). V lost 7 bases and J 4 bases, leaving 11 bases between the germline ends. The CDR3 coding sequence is TGTGCCAGCACAGCCCCGGGAAAAAACATTCAGTACTTC. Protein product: CASTAPGKNIQYF.

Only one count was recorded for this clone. This CDR3 is CASSLLAGGEQFF. The DNA of the CDR3 is TGCGCCAGCAGCTTATTAGCGGGAGGGGAGCAGTTCTTC. This chain uses TRBV5-1 with TRBJ2-1, with TRBD2 matching 11 bases. The CDR3 has 13 residues. The germline gives CDR1 SGHRS, CDR2 YFSETQ. J lost 10 bases, V lost 2 bases, and 2 bases had no gene match.

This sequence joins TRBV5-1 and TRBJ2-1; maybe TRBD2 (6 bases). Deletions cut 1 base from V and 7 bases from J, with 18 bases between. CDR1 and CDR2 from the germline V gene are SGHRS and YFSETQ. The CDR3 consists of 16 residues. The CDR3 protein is CASSLPLGGVGNEQFF. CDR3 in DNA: TGCGCCAGCAGCTTGCCCTTAGGAGGGGTGGGGAATGAGCAGTTCTTC.

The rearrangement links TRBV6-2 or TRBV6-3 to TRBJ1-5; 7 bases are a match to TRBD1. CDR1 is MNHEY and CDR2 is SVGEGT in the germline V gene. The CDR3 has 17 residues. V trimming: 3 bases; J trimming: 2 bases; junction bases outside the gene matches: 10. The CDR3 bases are TGTGCCAGCAGTTATAATCCAGGGGGAGGTGGCAATCAGCCCCAGCATTTT. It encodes CASSYNPGGGGNQPQHF.

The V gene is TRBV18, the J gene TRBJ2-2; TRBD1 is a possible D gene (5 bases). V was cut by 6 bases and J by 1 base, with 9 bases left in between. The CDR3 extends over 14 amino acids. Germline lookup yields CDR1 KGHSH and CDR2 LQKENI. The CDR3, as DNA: TGTGCCAGCTCCTTCGGACAGAACACCGGGGAGCTGTTTTTT. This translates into CASSFGQNTGELFF.

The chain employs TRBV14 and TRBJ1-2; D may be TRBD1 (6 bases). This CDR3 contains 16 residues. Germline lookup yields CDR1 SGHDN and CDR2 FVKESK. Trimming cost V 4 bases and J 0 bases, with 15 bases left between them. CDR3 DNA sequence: TGTGCCAGCAGCCTCTCTGGGGGGGCAGCTAACTATGGCTACACCTTC. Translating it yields CASSLSGGAANYGYTF. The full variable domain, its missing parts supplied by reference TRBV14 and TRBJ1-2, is EAGVTQFPSHSVIEKGQTVTLRCDPISGHDNLYWYRRVMGKEIKFLLHFVKESKQDESGMPNNRFLAERTGGTYSTLKVQPAELEDSGVYFCASSLSGGAANYGYTFGSGTRLTVV.

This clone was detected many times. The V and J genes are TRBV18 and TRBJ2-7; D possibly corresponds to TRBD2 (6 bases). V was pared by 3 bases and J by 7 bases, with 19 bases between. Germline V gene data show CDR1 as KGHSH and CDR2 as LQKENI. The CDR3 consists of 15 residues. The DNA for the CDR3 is TGTGCCAGCTCACCGGGAAGGGACTTCCAAAGGGAGCAGTACTTC. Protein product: CASSPGRDFQREQYF.

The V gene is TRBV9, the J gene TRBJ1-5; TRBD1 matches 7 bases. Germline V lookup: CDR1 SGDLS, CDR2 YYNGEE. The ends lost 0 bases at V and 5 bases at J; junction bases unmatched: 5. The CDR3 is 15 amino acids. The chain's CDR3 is CASSVAGGTDQPQHF. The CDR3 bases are TGTGCCAGCAGCGTAGCTGGGGGGACAGATCAGCCCCAGCATTTT.

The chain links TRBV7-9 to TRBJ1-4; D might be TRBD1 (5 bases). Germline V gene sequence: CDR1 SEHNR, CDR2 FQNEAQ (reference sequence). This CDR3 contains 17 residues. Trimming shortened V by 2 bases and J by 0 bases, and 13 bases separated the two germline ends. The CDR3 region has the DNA TGTGCCAGCAGCTTAAAGGGGCAGAATCCAACTAATGAAAAACTGTTTTTT. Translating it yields CASSLKGQNPTNEKLFF.

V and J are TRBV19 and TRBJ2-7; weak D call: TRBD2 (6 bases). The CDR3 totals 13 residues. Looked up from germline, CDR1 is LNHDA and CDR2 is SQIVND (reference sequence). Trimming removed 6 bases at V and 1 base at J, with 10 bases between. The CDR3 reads CASSPTRSYEQYF. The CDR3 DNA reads TGTGCCAGTAGCCCGACTAGGTCCTACGAGCAGTACTTC.

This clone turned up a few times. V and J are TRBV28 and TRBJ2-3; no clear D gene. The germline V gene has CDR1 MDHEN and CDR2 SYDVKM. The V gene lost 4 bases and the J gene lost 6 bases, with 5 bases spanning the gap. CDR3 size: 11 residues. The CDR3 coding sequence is TGTGCCAGCAGTTCCCCGGATACGCAGTATTTT. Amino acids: CASSSPDTQYF. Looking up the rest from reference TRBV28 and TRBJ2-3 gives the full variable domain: DVKVTQSSRYLVKRTGEKVFLECVQDMDHENMFWYRQDPGLGLRLIYFSYDVKMKEKGDIPEGYSVSREKKERFSLILESASTNQTSMYLCASSSPDTQYFGPGTRLTVL.

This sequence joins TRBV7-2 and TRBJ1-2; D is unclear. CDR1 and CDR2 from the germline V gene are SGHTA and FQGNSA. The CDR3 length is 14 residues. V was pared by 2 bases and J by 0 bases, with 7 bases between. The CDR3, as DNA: TGTGCCAGCAGCTTATCCCTCCCTAACTATGGCTACACCTTC. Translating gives CASSLSLPNYGYTF.

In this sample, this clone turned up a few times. The CDR3 sequence: CASSAQGGISNQPQHF. Written as DNA, the CDR3 is TGTGCCAGCAGTGCACAGGGTGGGATTAGCAATCAGCCCCAGCATTTT. The rearrangement uses TRBV27 and TRBJ1-5; tentatively, D is TRBD1 (6 bases). The CDR3 sequence is 16 residues long. The germline V and J ends were trimmed by 5 bases and 0 bases, with 14 bases remaining between them. Per germline, CDR1 MNHEY and CDR2 SMNVEV (reference sequence).

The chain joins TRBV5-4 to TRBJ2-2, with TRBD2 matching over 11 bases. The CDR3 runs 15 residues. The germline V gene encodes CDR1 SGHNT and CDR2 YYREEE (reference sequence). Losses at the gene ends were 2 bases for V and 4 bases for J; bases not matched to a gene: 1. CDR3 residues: CASSFSGRATGELFF. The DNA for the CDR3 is TGTGCCAGCAGCTTTAGCGGGAGGGCCACCGGGGAGCTGTTTTTT.

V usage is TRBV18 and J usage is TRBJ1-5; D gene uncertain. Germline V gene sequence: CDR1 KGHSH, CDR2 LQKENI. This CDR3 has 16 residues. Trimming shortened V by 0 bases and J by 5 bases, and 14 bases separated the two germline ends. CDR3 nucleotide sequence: TGTGCCAGCTCACCACCGGGCCAGAATTCTTATCAGCCCCAGCATTTT. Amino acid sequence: CASSPPGQNSYQPQHF.

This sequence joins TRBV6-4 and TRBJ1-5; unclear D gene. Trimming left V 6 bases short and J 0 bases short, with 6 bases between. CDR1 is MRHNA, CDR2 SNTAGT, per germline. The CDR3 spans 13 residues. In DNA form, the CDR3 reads TGTGCCAGCAGCAGTTATAGCAATCAGCCCCAGCATTTT. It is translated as CASSSYSNQPQHF.

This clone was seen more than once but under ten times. The CDR3 here is CASSFSGNQPQHF. In DNA form, the CDR3 reads TGTGCCAGCAGTTTTTCGGGCAATCAGCCCCAGCATTTT. The chain recombines TRBV12-3 or TRBV12-4 with TRBJ1-5; no definite D call. Trimming left V 3 bases short and J 2 bases short, with 5 bases between. The CDR3 loop spans 13 amino acids.

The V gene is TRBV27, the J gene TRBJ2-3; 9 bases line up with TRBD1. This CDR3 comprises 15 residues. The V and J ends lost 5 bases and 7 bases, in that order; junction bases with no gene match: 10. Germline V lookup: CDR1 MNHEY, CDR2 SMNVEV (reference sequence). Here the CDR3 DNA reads TGTGCCAGCAGTGGAGGGACAGGGCGTTTAAATACGCAGTATTTT. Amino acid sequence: CASSGGTGRLNTQYF.

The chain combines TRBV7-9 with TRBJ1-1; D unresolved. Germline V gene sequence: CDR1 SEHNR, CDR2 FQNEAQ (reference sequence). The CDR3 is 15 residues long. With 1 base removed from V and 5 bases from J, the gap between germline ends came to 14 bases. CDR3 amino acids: CASSLGSSEGTEAFF. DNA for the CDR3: TGTGCCAGCAGCTTAGGCTCTTCGGAGGGAACTGAAGCTTTCTTT.

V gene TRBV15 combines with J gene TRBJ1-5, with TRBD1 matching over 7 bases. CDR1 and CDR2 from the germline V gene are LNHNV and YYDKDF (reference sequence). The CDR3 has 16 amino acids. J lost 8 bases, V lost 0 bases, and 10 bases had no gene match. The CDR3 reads CATSRDGGSRGKPQHF. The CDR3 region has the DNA TGTGCCACCAGCAGAGATGGGGGCAGCAGGGGGAAGCCCCAGCATTTT.

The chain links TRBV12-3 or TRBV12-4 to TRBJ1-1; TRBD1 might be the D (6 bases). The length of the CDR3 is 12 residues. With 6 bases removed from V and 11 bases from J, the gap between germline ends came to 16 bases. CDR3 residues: CASSPTGLGAFF. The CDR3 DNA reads TGTGCCAGCAGCCCGACAGGCTTAGGGGCTTTCTTT.